The present T cell receptor (beta chain) was sequenced within a study of beta chain features in type 1 diabetes. Points from the study as a whole: All four CD4+ subsets from Type 1 diabetes patients carried moderately but significantly shorter TCRB CDR3s. Patients with type 1 diabetes showed fewer VDJ junction insertions and more deletions.

A single heparinised draw of about 120 mL on average was taken per donor. V was cut by 10 bases and J by 6 bases, with 18 bases left in between. There are 13 residues in the CDR3. Germline values: CDR1 MNHEY, CDR2 SMNVEV (reference sequence). The study reverse transcribed the entire isolated RNA, so it sequenced expressed TCRB transcripts. TCRdb's copy holds only in-frame clones and misses some; the assay was immunoSEQ multiplex PCR. The sample has hundreds of thousands of clones, over 13% seen once. Points on this clone: Its antigen is not identified.

This sequence was found in a man aged 18-30 years with type 1 diabetes. The genes are TRBV27 and TRBJ1-2, with D possibly being TRBD1 (5 bases). The material sequenced was naive CD4+ T cells from blood. CDR3 bases: TGTGCCACCAAGGGGATCAACAGGAATGGCTACACCTTC. Amino acid sequence: CATKGINRNGYTF.